The rows below give T cell receptor beta chains drawn from one sample of a study of blood T cell repertoires in COVID-19. The method was immunoSEQ multiplex PCR; TCRdb's version includes in-frame clones alone and lacks a portion of them. The table records 250,000 to 400,000 clones, about 91% of them present only once. Sequencing input: peripheral blood. Receptor source: a woman under 40 with COVID-19, enrolled during active disease. Both conserved end residues are part of each CDR3. Each record gives: clone size, D gene, V gene, J gene, CDR3 DNA, CDR3 protein. The D gene is left open where the match is weak. Some rows mark clone size as missing; the rest say once, few, many or name a class of expanded clone.

size: NA
D: NA
V: TRBV27
J: TRBJ2-1
DNA: TGTGCCAGCAGCTCCTCGTTAGTAACCTACAATGAGCAGTTCTTC
CDR3: CASSSSLVTYNEQFF

size: NA
D: TRBD1
V: TRBV2
J: TRBJ1-5
DNA: TGTGCCACACAAGGGACAGGGAAGGATCAGCCCCAGCATTTT
CDR3: CATQGTGKDQPQHF

size: few
D: TRBD2
V: TRBV7-8
J: TRBJ2-1
DNA: TGTGCCAGCAGTCCCCGCGGGGGGGCGCCCTACAATGAGCAGTTCTTC
CDR3: CASSPRGGAPYNEQFF

size: NA
D: NA
V: TRBV7-8
J: TRBJ2-6
DNA: TGTGCCAGCACCGACATCTCTGGGGCCAACGTCCTGACTTTC
CDR3: CASTDISGANVLTF

size: NA
D: NA
V: TRBV19
J: TRBJ1-4
DNA: TGTGCCAGTAGTCTCTCCACAGGATTTGAAAAACTGTTTTTT
CDR3: CASSLSTGFEKLFF

size: NA
D: NA
V: TRBV2
J: TRBJ2-1
DNA: TGTGCCAGCAGTCATATCGATTCGGATGAGCAGTTCTTC
CDR3: CASSHIDSDEQFF

size: few
D: NA
V: TRBV7-9
J: TRBJ1-3
DNA: TGTGCCAGCAGCCCGTGGACAGAACACACCATATATTTT
CDR3: CASSPWTEHTIYF

size: NA
D: TRBD1
V: TRBV7-9
J: TRBJ1-3
DNA: TGTGCCAGCAGCTTTGGACAGGGGAACACCATATATTTT
CDR3: CASSFGQGNTIYF

size: NA
D: NA
V: TRBV7-9
J: TRBJ2-1
DNA: TGTGCCAGCAGCTTAGAGGGGTTGGCGGCTGAGCAGTTCTTC
CDR3: CASSLEGLAAEQFF

size: NA
D: NA
V: TRBV6-5
J: TRBJ1-1
DNA: TGTGCCAGCAGTTACGTGGCAGGTGAAGCTTTCTTT
CDR3: CASSYVAGEAFF

size: few
D: NA
V: TRBV11-3
J: TRBJ2-3
DNA: TGTGCCAGCAGCCCCGGGTCCAACACAGATACGCAGTATTTT
CDR3: CASSPGSNTDTQYF

size: NA
D: NA
V: TRBV6-1
J: TRBJ1-5
DNA: TGTGCCAGCAGTGAAGAACTAAGGTCGGGCAATCAGCCCCAGCATTTT
CDR3: CASSEELRSGNQPQHF

size: NA
D: NA
V: TRBV6-5
J: TRBJ1-6
DNA: TGTGCCAGCAGCTATGACAGAAAAAATTCACCCCTCCACTTT
CDR3: CASSYDRKNSPLHF

size: NA
D: NA
V: TRBV3-1/TRBV3-2
J: TRBJ2-5
DNA: TGTGCCAGCAGCCACACCCCCCCGGCCCAGTACTTC
CDR3: CASSHTPPAQYF

size: NA
D: TRBD1
V: TRBV10-3
J: TRBJ1-5
DNA: TGTGCCACCCGGGGTGACAGGGGGAGTCAGCCCCAGCATTTT
CDR3: CATRGDRGSQPQHF

size: NA
D: NA
V: TRBV18
J: TRBJ2-1
DNA: TGTGCCAGCTCACTACAGTACAATGAGCAGTTCTTC
CDR3: CASSLQYNEQFF

size: few
D: TRBD2
V: TRBV7-9
J: TRBJ2-1
DNA: TGTGCCAGCAGCCCTAATATTGGGTTAGCGGGGGGCAATGAGCAGTTCTTC
CDR3: CASSPNIGLAGGNEQFF

size: NA
D: TRBD1
V: TRBV7-2
J: TRBJ1-2
DNA: TGTGCCAGCAGCCCGGACAGGGAGGATGGCTACACCTTC
CDR3: CASSPDREDGYTF

size: few
D: NA
V: TRBV21-1
J: TRBJ2-2
DNA: TGTGCCAGCAGCAAGACAACCGGGACTCACACCGGGGAGCTGTTTTTT
CDR3: CASSKTTGTHTGELFF

size: once
D: NA
V: TRBV5-1
J: TRBJ1-3
DNA: TGCGCCAGCAGCCCCGGAAGACAGGACTCTGGAAACACCATATATTTT
CDR3: CASSPGRQDSGNTIYF

size: NA
D: NA
V: TRBV11-2
J: TRBJ1-1
DNA: TGTGCCAGCAGCCCCCAGGCCCTTTCTGCTTTCTTT
CDR3: CASSPQALSAFF

size: NA
D: NA
V: TRBV21-1
J: TRBJ2-2
DNA: TGTGCCAGCACCCAAAGAGACAGCGAACCGAGACCGAACACCGGGGAGCTGTTTTTT
CDR3: CASTQRDSEPRPNTGELFF

size: NA
D: NA
V: TRBV11-2
J: TRBJ1-1
DNA: TGTGCCAGCGTAGGAGGGGCTGAAGCTTTCTTT
CDR3: CASVGGAEAFF

size: NA
D: NA
V: TRBV19
J: TRBJ1-1
DNA: TGTGCCAGTAGTTTGGGGGCGGGGAACACTGAAGCTTTCTTT
CDR3: CASSLGAGNTEAFF

size: NA
D: TRBD1
V: TRBV6-2/TRBV6-3
J: TRBJ1-2
DNA: TGTGCCAGCAGTTCAAGGACAGGGAACTATGGCTACACCTTC
CDR3: CASSSRTGNYGYTF

size: NA
D: TRBD1
V: TRBV7-8
J: TRBJ2-3
DNA: TGTGCCAGCAGCTTAAGTGGCAGGGGGTTTCCAGATACGCAGTATTTT
CDR3: CASSLSGRGFPDTQYF

size: NA
D: NA
V: TRBV11-3
J: TRBJ1-6
DNA: TGTGCCAGCAGCTTATATTCGGGGGGCGAAAGGTATTCACCCCTCCACTTT
CDR3: CASSLYSGGERYSPLHF

size: NA
D: NA
V: TRBV28
J: TRBJ1-2
DNA: TGTGCCAGCAGTTTAGGGGCACTTAACTATGGCTACACCTTC
CDR3: CASSLGALNYGYTF

size: NA
D: NA
V: TRBV5-1
J: TRBJ1-3
DNA: TGCGCCAGCAGCTCGGACAGTCAAGGAAACACCATATATTTT
CDR3: CASSSDSQGNTIYF

size: NA
D: NA
V: TRBV7-3
J: TRBJ2-7
DNA: TGTGCCAGCAGCTTAATGAGGGCGGAGTCCTACGAGCAGTACTTC
CDR3: CASSLMRAESYEQYF

size: NA
D: NA
V: TRBV6-1
J: TRBJ2-1
DNA: TGTGCCAGCAGTGATGTGGGCCCCTACAATGAGCAGTTCTTC
CDR3: CASSDVGPYNEQFF

size: NA
D: NA
V: TRBV7-2
J: TRBJ2-1
DNA: TGTGCCAGCAGCCCAGGCTACAATGAGCAGTTCTTC
CDR3: CASSPGYNEQFF

size: NA
D: TRBD1
V: TRBV4-3
J: TRBJ2-1
DNA: TGCGCCAGCAGCCCGCGATACAGGGGGCAGTACAATGAGCAGTTCTTC
CDR3: CASSPRYRGQYNEQFF

size: NA
D: NA
V: TRBV20-1
J: TRBJ1-4
DNA: TGCAGTGCTACCACGGATGAAAAACTGTTTTTT
CDR3: CSATTDEKLFF

size: NA
D: NA
V: TRBV27
J: TRBJ1-2
DNA: TGTGCCAGCAGTTTAGCGGAGAACTATGGCTACACCTTC
CDR3: CASSLAENYGYTF

size: NA
D: NA
V: TRBV3-1/TRBV3-2
J: TRBJ1-2
DNA: TGTGCCAGCAGCCAAGGGTACGGGGATGGCTACACCTTC
CDR3: CASSQGYGDGYTF

size: NA
D: NA
V: TRBV21-1
J: TRBJ1-2
DNA: TGTGCCAGCAGCCCCGGACAGGGGGGAAGAAATGGCTACACCTTC
CDR3: CASSPGQGGRNGYTF

size: NA
D: TRBD1
V: TRBV2
J: TRBJ1-1
DNA: TGTGCCAGCAGTGCTGACCGACTCGACACAGGGGTGGCTTTCTTT
CDR3: CASSADRLDTGVAFF

size: NA
D: TRBD2
V: TRBV6-2/TRBV6-3
J: TRBJ2-3
DNA: TGTGCCAGCAGTTACTCCCTATTGGGGGGGGAGAGCACAGATACGCAGTATTTT
CDR3: CASSYSLLGGESTDTQYF

size: NA
D: NA
V: TRBV11-2
J: TRBJ1-1
DNA: TGTGCCAGCAGCTTAGTATCATTAGGCCCGGGGGCTTTCTTT
CDR3: CASSLVSLGPGAFF